The 30 T cell receptor beta chains presented below share a single source sample, sequenced in a study of cytomegalovirus exposure and HLA in healthy donors. Primers: 60 Vbeta forward and 13 Jbeta reverse. The method was immunoSEQ multiplex PCR; TCRdb's version includes in-frame clones alone and lacks a portion of them. The sample shows some 150,000 clones, approximately 80% of them seen only once. The sequenced sample was PBMCs. These receptors were collected from a man aged 25-40 years in good health and CMV-seropositive.

The chain combines TRBV5-1 with TRBJ2-3; TRBD1 agrees at 9 bases. The CDR3 runs to 15 residues. Trimming cost V 4 bases and J 8 bases; bases outside gene matches: 11. Germline V lookup: CDR1 SGHRS, CDR2 YFSETQ. CDR3 region: CASSAPGQGGGTQYF. The DNA for the CDR3 is TGCGCCAGCAGCGCTCCGGGACAGGGCGGTGGTACGCAGTATTTT.

The genes are TRBV7-9 and TRBJ2-5, with 7 bases fitting TRBD1. Germline trimming cut 0 bases from V and 4 bases from J; bases unmatched to any gene: 2. The CDR3 spans 14 residues. Germline V gives CDR1 SEHNR, CDR2 FQNEAQ (reference sequence). Here the CDR3 reads CASSLAGGGETQYF. DNA of the CDR3: TGTGCCAGCAGCTTAGCAGGGGGCGGAGAGACCCAGTACTTC.

V usage is TRBV6-1 and J usage is TRBJ2-7; 8 nucleotides align to TRBD1. The CDR3 spans 13 residues. CDR1 is MNHNS, CDR2 SASEGT, per germline. With 0 bases clipped from V and 8 bases from J, the junction kept 3 bases outside the gene matches. The CDR3 loop is CASSEAGQGKQYF. In DNA form, the CDR3 reads TGTGCCAGCAGTGAAGCTGGACAGGGCAAGCAGTACTTC.

The J gene is TRBJ2-6, the V gene TRBV11-2; 8 bases agree with TRBD1. The junction had 4 bases not matched to a gene; V was cut back by 3 bases and J by 3 bases. Germline V gives CDR1 SGHAT, CDR2 FQNNGV. The CDR3 length is 16 residues. The CDR3, as DNA: TGTGCCAGCAGCTTTGCAGGGGGCGTTGGGGCCAACGTCCTGACTTTC. This gives the protein CASSFAGGVGANVLTF.

Worth noting for this clone: The sample holds other DNA sequences that translate to the same CDR3. The V call is TRBV27, the J call TRBJ1-1; D unclear. The V end was cut by 8 bases, the J end by 5 bases, with 21 bases between. The V gene's germline CDR1 is MNHEY and CDR2 SMNVEV (reference sequence). This CDR3 contains 15 residues. The CDR3 loop reads CASSVVQALWTEAFF. DNA of the CDR3: TGTGCCAGCTCTGTAGTGCAGGCCCTATGGACTGAAGCTTTCTTT.

V usage is TRBV11-2 and J usage is TRBJ2-7; D gene uncertain. V gave up 1 base and J gave up 2 bases, with 9 bases separating them. This CDR3 region has 14 residues. Germline assignment: CDR1 SGHAT and CDR2 FQNNGV. The CDR3 DNA is TGTGCCAGCAGCTTAGTTGAGGTGGCCTACGAGCAGTACTTC. As protein: CASSLVEVAYEQYF.

The V call is TRBV28, the J call TRBJ1-4; D gene uncertain. V was cut by 5 bases and J by 0 bases, with 10 bases left in between. The germline CDR1 and CDR2 sequences are MDHEN and SYDVKM. This CDR3 contains 15 residues. In DNA, the CDR3 is TGTGCCAGCAGTGGCGGACTTTCAACTAATGAAAAACTGTTTTTT. Its translation is CASSGGLSTNEKLFF.

The V and J genes are TRBV29-1 and TRBJ2-5; 9 nucleotides match TRBD1. CDR1 and CDR2 from the germline V gene are SQVTM and ANQGSEA. V lost 7 bases to trimming and J lost 6 bases; unmatched junction nucleotides: 12. This CDR3 comprises 14 residues. The CDR3 spells CSGEHGTGRKTQYF. CDR3 bases: TGCAGCGGGGAGCACGGGACAGGGCGGAAGACCCAGTACTTC. The whole variable domain, filled in from reference TRBV29-1 and TRBJ2-5, reads SAVISQKPSRDICQRGTSLTIQCQVDSQVTMMFWYRQQPGQSLTLIATANQGSEATYESGFVIDKFPISRPNLTFSTLTVSNMSPEDSSIYLCSGEHGTGRKTQYFGPGTRLLVL.

The chain is built from TRBV30 and TRBJ2-7; 7 bases are a match to TRBD2. This CDR3 spans 13 amino acids. Germline CDR1 GTSNPN, CDR2 SVGIG (reference sequence). The CDR3 spells CAWGTTFTYEQYF. CDR3 sequence (DNA): TGTGCTTGGGGGACTACCTTTACCTACGAGCAGTACTTC.

The sample holds a few counts of this clone. This sequence joins TRBV18 and TRBJ2-5, with TRBD1 identical over 10 bases. CDR3 length: 14 amino acids. Germline V gives CDR1 KGHSH, CDR2 LQKENI. The trim removed 2 bases at V and 4 bases at J, leaving 1 base unmatched. Written as DNA, the CDR3 is TGTGCCAGCTCACCAGACAGGGGGCCAGAGACCCAGTACTTC. It codes for CASSPDRGPETQYF.

The CDR3 loop is CASRGFGQAAYEQYF. Here the CDR3 DNA reads TGTGCCAGCAGGGGATTTGGACAGGCGGCCTACGAGCAGTACTTC. This chain uses TRBV6-1 with TRBJ2-7; 7 bases are a match to TRBD1. This CDR3 comprises 15 residues. V shed 6 bases and J 2 bases; nucleotides not matched to a gene: 10. In germline, CDR1 is MNHNS, CDR2 SASEGT.

V gene TRBV9 combines with J gene TRBJ2-1; weak D call: TRBD2 (7 bases). This CDR3 comprises 15 residues. Trimming left V 1 base short and J 3 bases short, with 11 bases between. Germline lookup yields CDR1 SGDLS and CDR2 YYNGEE. CDR3: CASSVRGGDYNEQFF. As DNA, the CDR3 is TGTGCCAGCAGCGTAAGGGGGGGGGACTACAATGAGCAGTTCTTC.

This clone occurred a few times. The CDR3 here is CASSQGDKDSPLHF. The CDR3 coding sequence is TGTGCCAGCAGCCAAGGGGACAAGGATTCACCCCTCCACTTT. The V call is TRBV4-2, the J call TRBJ1-6, with D possibly TRBD1 on 6 matching bases. CDR1 is LGHNA and CDR2 is YNFKEQ in the germline V gene. The CDR3 consists of 14 residues. Deletions cut 1 base from V and 8 bases from J, with 9 bases between.

The chain recombines TRBV7-9 with TRBJ1-2; TRBD1 agrees at 7 bases. There are 14 residues in the CDR3. Germline V gene data show CDR1 as SEHNR and CDR2 as FQNEAQ (reference sequence). The J segment lost 4 bases and the V segment lost 6 bases, leaving 8 bases of the junction unmatched. The DNA of the CDR3 is TGTGCCAGCAGTGTACAGGGGTCCTCCTATGGCTACACCTTC. Its protein product is CASSVQGSSYGYTF.

V usage is TRBV7-9 and J usage is TRBJ2-7; D is possibly TRBD1 (5 bases). V shed 2 bases and J shed 6 bases, with 14 bases lying between them. Germline values: CDR1 SEHNR, CDR2 FQNEAQ (reference sequence). CDR3 size: 14 residues. CDR3: CASSLSPGIVEQYF. The CDR3 DNA sequence: TGTGCCAGCAGCTTATCTCCAGGGATCGTCGAGCAGTACTTC.

This clone was detected only a few times. V gene TRBV10-3 combines with J gene TRBJ2-3; D possibly corresponds to TRBD2 (5 bases). CDR1 and CDR2 (germline): ENHRY, SYGVKD. The CDR3 is made up of 14 amino acids. Trimming cost V 6 bases and J 0 bases, with 10 bases left between them. CDR3 sequence: CAIRADSSTDTQYF. DNA of the CDR3: TGTGCCATCAGAGCGGATTCTAGCACAGATACGCAGTATTTT.

The chain carries TRBV7-9 and TRBJ2-5, with a tentative D call TRBD2 (6 bases). CDR3 length: 15 residues. V dropped 8 bases and J dropped 5 bases, with 21 bases sitting between them. The V gene's germline CDR1 is SEHNR and CDR2 FQNEAQ (reference sequence). The CDR3 DNA is TGTGCCAGCGGCCCGGGGGTAGGGGAGGATGAGACCCAGTACTTC. This translates into CASGPGVGEDETQYF.

V and J are TRBV6-5 and TRBJ1-1; D remains unclear. The CDR3 sequence is 14 residues long. Germline V gene sequence: CDR1 MNHEY, CDR2 SVGAGI. V gave up 4 bases and J gave up 4 bases, with 13 bases separating them. Written as DNA, the CDR3 is TGTGCCAGCAGTTTTTTGGGCGTGGGCACTGAAGCTTTCTTT. Encoded protein: CASSFLGVGTEAFF.

This chain links TRBV5-1 with TRBJ1-6; possible D gene TRBD1, 5 bases. This CDR3 spans 14 amino acids. Trimming took off 5 bases at V and 7 bases at J, with 13 bases between the two ends. The germline CDR1 and CDR2 sequences are SGHRS and YFSETQ. CDR3 sequence reads: CASRSREGNSPLHF. DNA of the CDR3: TGCGCCAGCAGGTCCAGGGAAGGCAATTCACCCCTCCACTTT. Combining the CDR3 with reference TRBV5-1 and TRBJ1-6 gives the whole variable domain KAGVTQTPRYLIKTRGQQVTLSCSPISGHRSVSWYQQTPGQGLQFLFEYFSETQRNKGNFPGRFSGRQFSNSRSEMNVSTLELGDSALYLCASRSREGNSPLHFGNGTRLTVT.

The CDR3 loop is CAWTEGGQFYNSPLHF. CDR3 DNA sequence: TGTGCCTGGACCGAGGGGGGGCAGTTCTATAATTCACCCCTCCACTTT. The gene calls are TRBV30 and TRBJ1-6; D perhaps matches TRBD1 (6 bases). The CDR3 sequence is 16 residues long. CDR1 and CDR2 from the germline V gene are GTSNPN and SVGIG (reference sequence). The ends were cut back, 4 bases at V and 3 bases at J, with 16 bases in the middle.

The genes are TRBV4-1 and TRBJ2-7; a weak D match, TRBD1 (6 bases). The CDR3 loop spans 15 amino acids. The V gene lost 2 bases and the J gene lost 6 bases, with 17 bases spanning the gap. Germline V lookup: CDR1 MGHRA, CDR2 YSYEKL. This CDR3 reads CASSQIPENRAEQYF. The CDR3 coding sequence is TGCGCCAGCAGCCAAATACCCGAAAACAGGGCCGAGCAGTACTTC.

This CDR3 is CASSSLDRSSYNSPLHF. The CDR3 coding sequence is TGTGCCAGCAGTTCTTTAGATCGTAGCTCCTATAATTCACCCCTCCACTTT. The chain carries TRBV27 and TRBJ1-6; the D is unclear. CDR3 size: 17 residues. Germline CDR1 reads MNHEY; CDR2 reads SMNVEV (reference sequence). Trimming stripped 4 bases from V and 0 bases from J, with 13 bases between.

This chain uses TRBV6-5 with TRBJ2-7; D not resolved. V was trimmed by 6 bases and J by 3 bases, leaving 6 bases between them. CDR3 length: 11 residues. The germline V gene encodes CDR1 MNHEY and CDR2 SVGAGI. The CDR3 reads CASSHFYEQYF. DNA of the CDR3: TGTGCCAGCAGCCACTTCTACGAGCAGTACTTC.

The J gene is TRBJ2-5, the V gene TRBV11-3, with a tentative D call TRBD1 (5 bases). The end of the DNA aligns better with TRBJ2-7, so the J call may be wrong. From germline, CDR1 is SGHNT and CDR2 YENEEA. This CDR3 contains 13 residues. CDR3 amino acids: CASSLDTPYEQYF. The CDR3 DNA reads TGTGCCAGCAGCTTGGACACCCCCTACGAGCAGTACTTC.

The chain combines TRBV30 with TRBJ2-7, with a possible D match to TRBD1 (6 bases). Germline loops: CDR1 GTSNPN, CDR2 SVGIG (reference sequence). The length of the CDR3 is 14 residues. Between the trimmed V and J ends, which lost 4 bases and 0 bases, there was a span of 13 bases. The CDR3, as DNA: TGTGCCTGGAAGATCCAGGGGATCTCCTACGAGCAGTACTTC. Protein sequence: CAWKIQGISYEQYF.

This chain uses TRBV7-6 with TRBJ2-1; 13 nucleotides match TRBD2. The V and J ends lost 5 bases and 4 bases, in that order; junction bases with no gene match: 5. The CDR3 has 16 amino acids. Germline lookup yields CDR1 SGHVS and CDR2 FNYEAQ. The CDR3 DNA reads as TGTGCCAGCAGCCCAACTAGCGGGGGGGAGTACAATGAGCAGTTCTTC. It translates to CASSPTSGGEYNEQFF.

J is TRBJ2-3 and V is TRBV5-4; TRBD1 matches 9 bases. Looked up from germline, CDR1 is SGHNT and CDR2 is YYREEE (reference sequence). V shed 4 bases, J shed 1 base, and the junction held 4 bases outside the gene matches. There are 15 residues in the CDR3. CDR3 amino acids: CASSDRGRGTDTQYF. Here the CDR3 DNA reads TGTGCCAGCAGCGACAGGGGGAGAGGCACAGATACGCAGTATTTT. Full variable domain (remainder filled in from reference TRBV5-4 and TRBJ2-3): ETGVTQSPTHLIKTRGQQVTLRCSSQSGHNTVSWYQQALGQGPQFIFQYYREEENGRGNFPPRFSGLQFPNYSSELNVNALELDDSALYLCASSDRGRGTDTQYFGPGTRLTVL.

The chain links TRBV6-5 to TRBJ1-2; 8 bases agree with TRBD1. V was clipped by 3 bases and J by 5 bases; unmatched bases: 11. CDR1 is MNHEY, CDR2 SVGAGI, per germline. CDR3 length: 16 residues. DNA for the CDR3: TGTGCCAGCAGTTATTCGACAGGGGACGGACTTTATGGCTACACCTTC. The encoded protein is CASSYSTGDGLYGYTF.

This sequence joins TRBV4-3 and TRBJ1-2; D is ambiguous. Germline-derived CDR1 and CDR2 are LGHNA and YSLEER. The CDR3 runs to 16 residues. Trimming took 3 bases from V and 1 from J, leaving 15 bases between them. Written as DNA, the CDR3 is TGCGCCAGCAGCCACGCCGGTTCCGCCCTTAACTATGGCTACACCTTC. It specifies CASSHAGSALNYGYTF.

This clone was counted a few times. The J gene is TRBJ2-1, the V gene TRBV12-5, with 12 bases that match TRBD2. This CDR3 has 15 residues. CDR1 and CDR2 (germline): LGHNT, FRNRAP. J lost 2 bases, V lost 4 bases, and 0 bases had no gene match. In DNA, the CDR3 is TGTGCTAGTGGTTCTAGCGGGGGGGCCTACAATGAGCAGTTCTTC. It encodes CASGSSGGAYNEQFF.